The 10 T cell receptor beta chains given below trace back to one sample, sequenced in a study of T cell responses to AZD1222 COVID-19 vaccine. Generated by immunoSEQ multiplex PCR, the TCRdb table keeps only in-frame clones and is missing some. This sample has around 130,000 clones, with nearly 95% found just once. The sample consisted of peripheral blood, taken on day 0 of AZD1222 vaccination. All receptors come from an adult in good health.

The V gene is TRBV5-1, the J gene TRBJ2-6; D is uncertain. The CDR3 spans 13 residues. V was cut by 6 bases and J by 0 bases, with 4 bases left in between. CDR1 and CDR2 from the germline V gene are SGHRS and YFSETQ. CDR3 in amino acids: CASKDSGANVLTF. The CDR3, as DNA: TGCGCCAGCAAAGACTCTGGGGCCAACGTCCTGACTTTC.

This clone was seen just once. A junction end diverges from the germline sequence, so it may reflect a read error. The chain is built from TRBV28 and TRBJ2-1; possible D gene TRBD1, 6 bases. CDR3 size: 11 residues. The V gene's germline CDR1 is MDHEN and CDR2 SYDVKM. CDR3 loop: CASETGTRLIF. In DNA form, the CDR3 reads TGTGCCAGTGAAACCGGGACACGCCTGATCTTC.

This clone turned up a few times. The sample contains more than one DNA sequence encoding this CDR3. The chain recombines TRBV9 with TRBJ2-5; D might be TRBD1 (6 bases). This CDR3 contains 14 residues. CDR1 and CDR2 from the germline V gene are SGDLS and YYNGEE. V was pared by 2 bases and J by 0 bases, with 8 bases between. CDR3 in amino acids: CASSVTGNQETQYF. The CDR3, as DNA: TGTGCCAGCAGCGTGACAGGCAACCAAGAGACCCAGTACTTC.

This chain joins TRBV5-1 and TRBJ2-7; 11 bases fit TRBD1. Germline V lookup: CDR1 SGHRS, CDR2 YFSETQ. The ends lost 4 bases at V and 3 bases at J; junction bases unmatched: 6. The CDR3 length is 15 residues. The CDR3 sequence: CASSRGTGGIYEQYF. As DNA, the CDR3 is TGCGCCAGCAGCCGCGGGACAGGGGGAATCTACGAGCAGTACTTC. Full variable domain (missing parts from reference TRBV5-1 and TRBJ2-7): KAGVTQTPRYLIKTRGQQVTLSCSPISGHRSVSWYQQTPGQGLQFLFEYFSETQRNKGNFPGRFSGRQFSNSRSEMNVSTLELGDSALYLCASSRGTGGIYEQYFGPGTRLTVT.

The CDR3 loop is CASSRHTYEQYF. CDR3 nucleotide sequence: TGTGCCAGCAGTCGGCACACCTACGAGCAGTACTTC. The J gene is TRBJ2-7, the V gene TRBV25-1; D not certain. V gave up 5 bases and J gave up 2 bases, with 7 bases separating them. This CDR3 is 12 amino acids long. The germline V gene has CDR1 MGHDK and CDR2 SYGVNS.

CDR3 amino acids: CSVERYTEAFF. The CDR3 coding sequence is TGCAGCGTTGAACGGTACACTGAAGCTTTCTTT. The J gene is TRBJ1-1, the V gene TRBV29-1; D gene uncertain. V was clipped by 2 bases and J by 3 bases, with 4 bases between them. Germline V gene sequence: CDR1 SQVTM, CDR2 ANQGSEA. The CDR3 has 11 amino acids.

The chain carries TRBV2 and TRBJ2-2; D is unclear. Germline V gene sequence: CDR1 SNHLY, CDR2 FYNNEI. CDR3 length: 14 residues. V lost 2 bases, J lost 2 bases, and 6 bases lay in between. This CDR3 reads CASSEQVNTGELFF. CDR3 sequence (DNA): TGTGCCAGCAGTGAACAGGTCAACACCGGGGAGCTGTTTTTT.

The chain employs TRBV6-1 and TRBJ2-5; D is ambiguous. With 1 base removed from V and 6 bases from J, the gap between germline ends came to 9 bases. The CDR3 is 13 amino acids. Germline V CDR1 and CDR2: MNHNS, SASEGT. CDR3 region: CASSEGIGQTQYF. The CDR3 DNA reads as TGTGCCAGCAGTGAAGGGATCGGGCAGACCCAGTACTTC.

This clone was counted a single time. The rearrangement links TRBV28 to TRBJ1-5, with 8 bases lining up with TRBD1. V gave up 7 bases and J gave up 5 bases; unmatched junction bases: 4. This CDR3 has 13 residues. Germline CDR1 is MDHEN and CDR2 is SYDVKM. The CDR3 is CASKIQGDQPQHF. The CDR3 DNA reads TGTGCCAGCAAAATACAGGGGGATCAGCCCCAGCATTTT.

The chain recombines TRBV5-1 with TRBJ1-1; TRBD1 aligns across 7 bases. Per germline, CDR1 SGHRS and CDR2 YFSETQ. This CDR3 has 15 residues. Trimming cost V 4 bases and J 0 bases; bases outside gene matches: 6. CDR3 in amino acids: CASSPRGRVNTEAFF. For the CDR3, the DNA is TGCGCCAGCAGCCCCAGGGGGAGGGTGAACACTGAAGCTTTCTTT.